The sequence of this T cell receptor (beta chain) was determined in a study of memory CD4+ T cells and cytomegalovirus serostatus. About the research overall: Donors were healthy Belgian adults, under ten CMV seropositive and about two dozen seronegative. The study's findings and limits: A US-trained random forest predicted CMV serostatus with median AUC around 0.9. Of 150 to 200 reported CMV TCRbeta sequences, 55 to 80 were found in memory CD4+ repertoires.

This clone has just one count. Its antigen is not known. The sort gate was single viable CD3+CD4+CD8-CD45RO+ cells for memory CD4+ T cells. V dropped 2 bases and J dropped 3 bases, with 5 bases sitting between them. The CDR3 extends over 12 amino acids. CDR1 is SGHRS and CDR2 is YFSETQ in the germline V gene. Libraries were prepared by immunoSEQ multiplex PCR; TCRdb keeps only in-frame clonotypes and omits some of them. Of around 41,000 clones listed, around 80% are singletons. The material sequenced was memory CD4+ T cells from blood. This sequence originates from an adult in good health and CMV-seronegative. This chain uses TRBV5-1 with TRBJ2-5; D gene uncertain. The CDR3 protein is CASSLLEETQYF. The CDR3, as DNA: TGCGCCAGCAGCTTACTTGAAGAGACCCAGTACTTC. The variable domain in full, completed from reference TRBV5-1 and TRBJ2-5, reads KAGVTQTPRYLIKTRGQQVTLSCSPISGHRSVSWYQQTPGQGLQFLFEYFSETQRNKGNFPGRFSGRQFSNSRSEMNVSTLELGDSALYLCASSLLEETQYFGPGTRLLVL.